This TCR beta chain was captured by sequencing in a study of control samples from healthy donors and cancer patients. The CDR3 totals 13 residues. Trimming stripped 5 bases from V and 5 bases from J, with 10 bases between. Germline V CDR1 and CDR2: SEHNR, FQNEAQ (reference sequence). The data were produced by immunoSEQ multiplex PCR, yet TCRdb's version contains in-frame clones alone and is incomplete. The sample carries some 130,000 clones, 90% recorded once. A single count supports this clone. Sequenced material: blood. The chain links TRBV7-9 to TRBJ1-5; D remains unclear. This clonotype was sampled from a man aged 40-49 years in good health. The CDR3 DNA reads as TGTGCCAGCAGCCGTGGCGAGGATCAGCCCCAGCATTTT. Translation: CASSRGEDQPQHF.